In this sample, the clone carrying this T cell receptor (beta chain) turned up a few times. TCRdb re-derived calls from the RT-PCR reads in MiXCR, one entry per CDR3 protein. The top ten clones hold roughly 2.8% of a sample with approximately 500,000 distinct CDR3 sequences, 20% to 25% of them seen once. This specimen comes from a study of response to subunit inactivated influenza vaccine. CDR3 length: 15 amino acids. The ends lost 6 bases at V and 4 bases at J; junction bases unmatched: 6. The germline V gene encodes CDR1 DFQATT and CDR2 SNEGSKA (reference sequence). These data were likewise used in another study, on T cells expressing NK-cell markers. This second study says: For TCR beta, cDNA was produced by 5'RACE template switching with UMIs. The authors sequenced eight donors, of whom seven were HCMV-seropositive and one was seronegative. Alpha-beta TCR T cells were the sole sorting target in several experiments, owing to an anti-gamma-delta TCR antibody. Dominance of the CD3+CD56-NKG2C+ fraction by these clonotypes also held in several donors.

Sequencing used CD4+ T cells sorted from PBMCs, obtained about 11 days after vaccination. The rearrangement uses TRBV20-1 and TRBJ2-5, with 15 bases aligning to TRBD2. The TCR comes from a man aged 45-65 years who received an inactivated influenza vaccine. CDR3 sequence: CSAKGTSGRLETQYF. CDR3 nucleotides: TGCAGTGCCAAAGGGACTAGCGGGAGGTTAGAGACCCAGTACTTC.